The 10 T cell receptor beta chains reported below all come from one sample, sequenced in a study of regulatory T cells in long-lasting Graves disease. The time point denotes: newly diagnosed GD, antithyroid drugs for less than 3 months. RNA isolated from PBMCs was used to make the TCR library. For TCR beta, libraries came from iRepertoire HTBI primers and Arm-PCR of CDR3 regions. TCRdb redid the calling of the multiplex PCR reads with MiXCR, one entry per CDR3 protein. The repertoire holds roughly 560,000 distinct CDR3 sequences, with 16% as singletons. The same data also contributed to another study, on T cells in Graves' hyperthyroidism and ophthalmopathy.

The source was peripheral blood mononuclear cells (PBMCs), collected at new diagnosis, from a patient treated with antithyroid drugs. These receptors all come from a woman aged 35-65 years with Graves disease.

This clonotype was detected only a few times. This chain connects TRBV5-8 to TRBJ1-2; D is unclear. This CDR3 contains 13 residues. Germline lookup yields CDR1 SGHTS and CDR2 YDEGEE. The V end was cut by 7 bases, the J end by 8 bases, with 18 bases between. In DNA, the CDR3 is TGTGCCAGCCAAAGTCTGGCATACGAAGGCTACACCTTC. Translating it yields CASQSLAYEGYTF.

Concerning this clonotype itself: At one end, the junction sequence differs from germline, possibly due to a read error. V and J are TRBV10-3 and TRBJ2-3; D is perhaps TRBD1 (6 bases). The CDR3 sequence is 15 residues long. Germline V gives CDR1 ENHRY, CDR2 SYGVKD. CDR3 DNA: TGTGCCATCAGTGAAATGGGGGACAACACAGATACGCGGTATTTT. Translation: CAISEMGDNTDTRYF.

CDR3 DNA: TGTGCCAGCAGCTTGTCAAGCGGGGGAGGCACAGATACGCAGTATTTT. This translates into CASSLSSGGGTDTQYF. This sequence joins TRBV7-9 and TRBJ2-3, with 8 positions matching TRBD2. This CDR3 region has 16 residues. Germline V lookup: CDR1 SEHNR, CDR2 FQNEAQ (reference sequence). V was clipped by 3 bases and J by 1 base; unmatched bases: 6.

CDR3 bases: TGCAGTGCTAGTGATCTCAAGGGGGGGTTGGGTTCACCCCTCCACTTT. Encoded protein: CSASDLKGGLGSPLHF. The rearrangement links TRBV20-1 to TRBJ1-6; tentatively, D is TRBD1 (6 bases). The CDR3 consists of 16 residues. V was pared by 3 bases and J by 9 bases, with 21 bases between. From germline, CDR1 is DFQATT and CDR2 SNEGSKA (reference sequence).

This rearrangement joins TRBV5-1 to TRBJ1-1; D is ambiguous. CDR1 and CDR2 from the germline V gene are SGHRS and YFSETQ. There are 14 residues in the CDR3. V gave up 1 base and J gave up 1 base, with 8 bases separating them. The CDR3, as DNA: TGCGCCAGCAGCTTGACGAGACCGAACACTGAAGCTTTCTTT. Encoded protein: CASSLTRPNTEAFF.

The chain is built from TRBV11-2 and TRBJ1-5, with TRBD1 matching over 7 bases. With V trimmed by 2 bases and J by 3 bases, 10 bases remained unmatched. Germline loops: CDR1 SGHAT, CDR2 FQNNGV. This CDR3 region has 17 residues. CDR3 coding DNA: TGTGCCAGCAGCTTAAAGGTGGGACAGCCGATCAATCAGCCCCAGCATTTT. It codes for CASSLKVGQPINQPQHF.

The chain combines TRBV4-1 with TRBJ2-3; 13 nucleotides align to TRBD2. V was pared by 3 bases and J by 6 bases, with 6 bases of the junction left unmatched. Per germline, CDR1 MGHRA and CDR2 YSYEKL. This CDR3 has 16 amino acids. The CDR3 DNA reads TGCGCCAGCAGCCACGTGGGACTAGCGGGGAGGGATACGCAGTATTTT. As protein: CASSHVGLAGRDTQYF.

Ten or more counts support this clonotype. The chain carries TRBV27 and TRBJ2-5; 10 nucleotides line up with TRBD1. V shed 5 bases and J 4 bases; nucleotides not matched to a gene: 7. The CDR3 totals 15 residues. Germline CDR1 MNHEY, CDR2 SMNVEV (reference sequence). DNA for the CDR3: TGTGCCAGCAGTGCCGGGACAGGGGCCCTAGAGACCCAGTACTTC. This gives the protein CASSAGTGALETQYF.

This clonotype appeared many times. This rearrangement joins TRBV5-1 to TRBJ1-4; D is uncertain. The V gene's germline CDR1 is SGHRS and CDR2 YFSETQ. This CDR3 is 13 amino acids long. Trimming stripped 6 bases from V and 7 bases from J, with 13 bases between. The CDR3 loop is CASKGDGSEKLFF. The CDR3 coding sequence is TGCGCCAGCAAGGGCGATGGAAGTGAAAAACTGTTTTTT.

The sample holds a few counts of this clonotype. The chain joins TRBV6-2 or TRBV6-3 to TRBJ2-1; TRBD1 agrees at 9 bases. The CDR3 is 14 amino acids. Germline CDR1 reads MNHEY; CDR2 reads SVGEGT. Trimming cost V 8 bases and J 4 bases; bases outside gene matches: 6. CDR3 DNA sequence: TGTGCCAGCGGAAACAGGGGGCTTTACAATGAGCAGTTCTTC. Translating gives CASGNRGLYNEQFF.